This TCR beta chain is from a study of blood T cell repertoires in COVID-19. Overall study: COVID-19 samples from acute and convalescent phases originated in the United States, Italy and Spain. The analysed material was cDNA or gDNA that came from T cells, B-cell-depleted T cells, or PBMCs.

Per the original data handling: Nucleated cell counts were estimated from reference gene primer amplification. Profiled with immunoSEQ multiplex PCR; TCRdb holds only in-frame clones, not every one. That table supplies the V and J calls and clone size; D and trimming were determined from the DNA. The top ten clones hold around 4.1% of a sample with 90,000 to 100,000 clones, 80% to 85% of them seen once. V lost 2 bases, J lost 3 bases, and 7 bases stayed unmatched. The germline gives CDR1 SGHTA, CDR2 FQGNSA. The CDR3 is made up of 17 amino acids. The sequence was collected from a man in his sixties with acute or convalescent COVID-19. The V gene is TRBV7-2, the J gene TRBJ1-1, with 12 bases identical to TRBD1. What was sequenced was peripheral blood. CDR3 DNA sequence: TGTGCCAGCAGCTTATCCGGGACAGGGGGCTCCCACACTGAAGCTTTCTTT. This translates into CASSLSGTGGSHTEAFF. Drawing the rest from reference TRBV7-2 and TRBJ1-1, the complete variable domain is GAGVSQSPSNKVTEKGKDVELRCDPISGHTALYWYRQSLGQGLEFLIYFQGNSAPDKSGLPSDRFSAERTGGSVSTLTIQRTQQEDSAVYLCASSLSGTGGSHTEAFFGQGTRLTVV.